The rows below give T cell receptor beta chains drawn from one sample of a study of blood T cell repertoires in COVID-19. Assay used: immunoSEQ multiplex PCR; TCRdb lists only in-frame clones, some missing. Of 200,000 to 250,000 clones listed, 65% to 85% are singletons. The sequenced sample consisted of peripheral blood. These receptors all come from a woman aged 40-49 years with active or convalescent COVID-19. Both conserved end residues are part of each CDR3. Each record gives: CDR3 protein, V gene, J gene.

CDR3 protein: CASSVGLYSGGPGETQYF; V gene: TRBV9; J gene: TRBJ2-5
CDR3 protein: CASSQPQGNSPLHF; V gene: TRBV3-1/TRBV3-2; J gene: TRBJ1-6
CDR3 protein: CASSSQIRTGANGYTF; V gene: TRBV5-1; J gene: TRBJ1-2
CDR3 protein: CASTPQPGGQPQHF; V gene: TRBV5-1; J gene: TRBJ1-5
CDR3 protein: CASSSLAGGPQETQYF; V gene: TRBV2; J gene: TRBJ2-5
CDR3 protein: CASKGGWNEKLFF; V gene: TRBV2; J gene: TRBJ1-4
CDR3 protein: CASSEPRGLSGKLFF; V gene: TRBV2; J gene: TRBJ1-4
CDR3 protein: CASSFGTVNNQPQHF; V gene: TRBV28; J gene: TRBJ1-5
CDR3 protein: CASSELAGAYTDTQYF; V gene: TRBV6-4; J gene: TRBJ2-3
CDR3 protein: CASSFTTGNSTDTQYF; V gene: TRBV5-7; J gene: TRBJ2-3
CDR3 protein: CASSSGVTGSAFF; V gene: TRBV7-3; J gene: TRBJ1-1
CDR3 protein: CASSLRGSGNQPQHF; V gene: TRBV7-2; J gene: TRBJ1-5
CDR3 protein: CASSFWGGIAGGYTF; V gene: TRBV28; J gene: TRBJ1-2
CDR3 protein: CASSPPRTGDAGELFF; V gene: TRBV9; J gene: TRBJ2-2
CDR3 protein: CASSESVGENTEAFF; V gene: TRBV10-1; J gene: TRBJ1-1
CDR3 protein: CASSLRQGNTEAFF; V gene: TRBV6-5; J gene: TRBJ1-1
CDR3 protein: CASSSGQGHGYTF; V gene: TRBV7-3; J gene: TRBJ1-2
CDR3 protein: CASSLAGGNEQFF; V gene: TRBV5-4; J gene: TRBJ2-1
CDR3 protein: CASSPDSYNEQFF; V gene: TRBV28; J gene: TRBJ2-1
CDR3 protein: CASSQDFSSGREGETQYF; V gene: TRBV4-2; J gene: TRBJ2-5
CDR3 protein: CASRREQPPWALHF; V gene: TRBV10-1; J gene: TRBJ1-6
CDR3 protein: CASSRQNTEAFF; V gene: TRBV6-6; J gene: TRBJ1-1
CDR3 protein: CASSLSWDSSNYGYTF; V gene: TRBV19; J gene: TRBJ1-2
CDR3 protein: CASSWFTGVSGNTIYF; V gene: TRBV2; J gene: TRBJ1-3
CDR3 protein: CASSSKDRGLDGYTF; V gene: TRBV28; J gene: TRBJ1-2
CDR3 protein: CASSLIQRGALQETQYF; V gene: TRBV7-8; J gene: TRBJ2-5
CDR3 protein: CASRYDRDTEAFF; V gene: TRBV6-6; J gene: TRBJ1-1
CDR3 protein: CASTYDRVGSPLHF; V gene: TRBV6-5; J gene: TRBJ1-6
CDR3 protein: CASSLAGGNSPLHF; V gene: TRBV7-9; J gene: TRBJ1-6
CDR3 protein: CASSHSTGGVADTQYF; V gene: TRBV5-1; J gene: TRBJ2-3
CDR3 protein: CASSPSGALHF; V gene: TRBV28; J gene: TRBJ1-6
CDR3 protein: CASSPAGADYGYTF; V gene: TRBV6-5; J gene: TRBJ1-2
CDR3 protein: CATSRDRTGSYGYTF; V gene: TRBV15; J gene: TRBJ1-2
CDR3 protein: CASSSGMGGKVDTQYF; V gene: TRBV3-1/TRBV3-2; J gene: TRBJ2-3
CDR3 protein: CASSLTVSGANVLTF; V gene: TRBV27; J gene: TRBJ2-6
CDR3 protein: CASSQLGAGEKLFF; V gene: TRBV4-1; J gene: TRBJ1-4
CDR3 protein: CASSTGGVHNSPLHF; V gene: TRBV6-5; J gene: TRBJ1-6
CDR3 protein: CASSLRQAYNSPLHF; V gene: TRBV7-6; J gene: TRBJ1-6
CDR3 protein: CATGTPGGNQPQHF; V gene: TRBV19; J gene: TRBJ1-5
CDR3 protein: CASTMGSQGAQPQHF; V gene: TRBV19; J gene: TRBJ1-5
CDR3 protein: CASSPGSGANVLTF; V gene: TRBV10-1; J gene: TRBJ2-6
CDR3 protein: CASGSENTEAFF; V gene: TRBV2; J gene: TRBJ1-1
CDR3 protein: CASRKDRGLYEQYF; V gene: TRBV5-4; J gene: TRBJ2-7
CDR3 protein: CASSQGRGTDTQYF; V gene: TRBV7-3; J gene: TRBJ2-3
CDR3 protein: CASSEVEAYGYTF; V gene: TRBV6-1; J gene: TRBJ1-2
CDR3 protein: CASSGTGIMNTEAFF; V gene: TRBV19; J gene: TRBJ1-1
CDR3 protein: CASTSGDQPQHF; V gene: TRBV28; J gene: TRBJ1-5